This T cell receptor beta chain was found in a study of regulatory T cells in long-lasting Graves disease. In the study overall: Graves' patients with a new diagnosis had received antithyroid drugs under 3 months. Study outcomes and limitations: Newly diagnosed Graves' patients had higher TCR diversity than persistent ones.

Relying on iRepertoire HTBI primers and Arm-PCR of CDR3 regions, the team built TCR beta libraries. TCRdb re-derived calls from the multiplex PCR reads in MiXCR, one entry per CDR3 protein. Of 350,000 to 400,000 distinct CDR3 sequences in the sample, 15% to 17% were seen once. The V end lost 6 bases, the J end lost 4 bases, and 40 bases lay between the germline ends. Germline lookup yields CDR1 MRHNA and CDR2 SNTAGT. The CDR3 covers 23 residues. Stated time point: newly diagnosed GD, antithyroid drugs for less than 3 months. The TCR library was prepared using RNA isolated from PBMCs. In each case, Graves' disease was diagnosed per American Thyroid Association guidelines. Patient provenance is recorded as an endocrinology department in Xi'an, China. This clonotype was observed at least ten times. Its matching antigen is unknown.

Sequenced material: peripheral blood mononuclear cells (PBMCs), taken at new diagnosis, from a patient treated with antithyroid drugs. This chain joins TRBV6-4 and TRBJ1-5; TRBD1 might be the D (5 bases). This clonotype originated in a female donor with Graves disease. The CDR3 DNA reads TGTGCCAGCAGCTCCCGAGTGACTCGATATAAATCTACGTGGCAGGGATGGAATCAGCCCCAGCATTTT. It yields the protein CASSSRVTRYKSTWQGWNQPQHF.